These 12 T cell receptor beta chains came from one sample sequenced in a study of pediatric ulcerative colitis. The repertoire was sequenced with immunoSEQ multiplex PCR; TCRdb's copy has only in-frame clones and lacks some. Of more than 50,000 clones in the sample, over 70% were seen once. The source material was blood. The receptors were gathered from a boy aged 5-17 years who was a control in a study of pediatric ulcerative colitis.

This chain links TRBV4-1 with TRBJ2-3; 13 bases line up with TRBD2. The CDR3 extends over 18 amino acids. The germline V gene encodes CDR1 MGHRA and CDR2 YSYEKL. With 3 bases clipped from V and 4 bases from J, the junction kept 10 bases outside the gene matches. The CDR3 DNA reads TGCGCCAGCAGCCAGGGACTAGCGGGAACGCCGCCTGCAGATACGCAGTATTTT. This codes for CASSQGLAGTPPADTQYF.

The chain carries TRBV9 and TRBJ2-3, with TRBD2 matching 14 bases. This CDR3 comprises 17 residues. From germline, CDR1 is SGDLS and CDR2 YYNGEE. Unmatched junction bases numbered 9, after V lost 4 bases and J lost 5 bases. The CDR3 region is CASSPLAGTSGGDTQYF. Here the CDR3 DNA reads TGTGCCAGCAGCCCACTCGCGGGGACTAGCGGGGGAGATACGCAGTATTTT.

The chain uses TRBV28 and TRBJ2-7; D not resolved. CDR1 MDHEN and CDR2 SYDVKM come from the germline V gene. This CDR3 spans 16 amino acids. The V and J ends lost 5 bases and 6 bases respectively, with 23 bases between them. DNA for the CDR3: TGTGCCAGCAGTGCCCAGGCTAGTCTTCTCCTACGCGAGCAGTACTTC. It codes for CASSAQASLLLREQYF.

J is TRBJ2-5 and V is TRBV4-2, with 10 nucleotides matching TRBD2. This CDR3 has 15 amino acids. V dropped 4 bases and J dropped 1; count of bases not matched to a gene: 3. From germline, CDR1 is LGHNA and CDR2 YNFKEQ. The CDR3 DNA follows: TGTGCCAGCAGCCTAGGGACTAGCGTCCAAGAGACCCAGTACTTC. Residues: CASSLGTSVQETQYF.

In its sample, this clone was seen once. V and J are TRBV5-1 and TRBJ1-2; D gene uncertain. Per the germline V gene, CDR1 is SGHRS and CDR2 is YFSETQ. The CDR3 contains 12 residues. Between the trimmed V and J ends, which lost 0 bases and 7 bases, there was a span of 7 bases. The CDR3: CASSLEGGGYTF. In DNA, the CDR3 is TGCGCCAGCAGCTTGGAAGGCGGTGGCTACACCTTC.

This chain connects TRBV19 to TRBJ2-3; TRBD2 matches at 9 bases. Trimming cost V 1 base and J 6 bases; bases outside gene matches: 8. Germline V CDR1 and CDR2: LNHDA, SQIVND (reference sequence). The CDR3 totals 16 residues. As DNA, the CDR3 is TGTGCCAGTAGTATAGGGAATAGCGGGGGTTCGGATACGCAGTATTTT. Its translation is CASSIGNSGGSDTQYF.

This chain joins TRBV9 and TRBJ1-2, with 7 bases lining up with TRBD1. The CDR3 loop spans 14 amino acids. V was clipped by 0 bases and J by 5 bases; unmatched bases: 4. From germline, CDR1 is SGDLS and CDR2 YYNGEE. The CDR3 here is CASSVETGVYGYTF. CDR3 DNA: TGTGCCAGCAGCGTAGAAACAGGGGTATATGGCTACACCTTC.

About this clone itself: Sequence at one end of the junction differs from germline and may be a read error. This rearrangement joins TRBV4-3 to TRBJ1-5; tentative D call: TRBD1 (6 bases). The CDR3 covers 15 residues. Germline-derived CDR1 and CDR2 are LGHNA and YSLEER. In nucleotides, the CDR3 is TGCGCCAGCAGCCAAGACCGGGGGGGCATTCAGTCCCAGCATTTT. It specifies CASSQDRGGIQSQHF.

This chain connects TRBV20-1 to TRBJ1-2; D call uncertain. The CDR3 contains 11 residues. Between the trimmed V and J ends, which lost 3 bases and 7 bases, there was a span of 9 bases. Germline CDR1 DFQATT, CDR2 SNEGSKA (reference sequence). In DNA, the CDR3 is TGCAGTGCTAGGGGGTCTCGTGGCTACACCTTC. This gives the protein CSARGSRGYTF.

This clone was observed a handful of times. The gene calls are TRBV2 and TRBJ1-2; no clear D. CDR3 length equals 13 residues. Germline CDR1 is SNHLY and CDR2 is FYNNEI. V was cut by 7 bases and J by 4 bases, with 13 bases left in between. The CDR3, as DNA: TGTGCCAGCATTATCGGCAGATCCTATGGCTACACCTTC. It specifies CASIIGRSYGYTF.

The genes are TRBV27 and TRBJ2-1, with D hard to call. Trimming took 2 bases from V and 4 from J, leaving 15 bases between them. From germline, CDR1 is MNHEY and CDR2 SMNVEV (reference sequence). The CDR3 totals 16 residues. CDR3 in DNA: TGTGCCAGCAGTTTACTTCCCCGGGCGTTATACAATGAGCAGTTCTTC. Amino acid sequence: CASSLLPRALYNEQFF.

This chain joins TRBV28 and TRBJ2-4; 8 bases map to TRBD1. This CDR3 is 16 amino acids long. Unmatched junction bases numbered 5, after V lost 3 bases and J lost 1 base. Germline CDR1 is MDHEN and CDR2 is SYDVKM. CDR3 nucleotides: TGTGCCAGCAGTTTGCCCGGACAGGGCGCCAAAAACATTCAGTACTTC. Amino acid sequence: CASSLPGQGAKNIQYF. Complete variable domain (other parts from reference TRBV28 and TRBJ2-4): DVKVTQSSRYLVKRTGEKVFLECVQDMDHENMFWYRQDPGLGLRLIYFSYDVKMKEKGDIPEGYSVSREKKERFSLILESASTNQTSMYLCASSLPGQGAKNIQYFGAGTRLSVL.